These 6 T cell receptor beta chains share one sample of origin, sequenced in a study of cytomegalovirus exposure and HLA in healthy donors. 13 Jbeta primers and 60 Vbeta primers were used for the PCR. Using immunoSEQ multiplex PCR, the repertoire was profiled, and TCRdb retains in-frame clones only, with some absent. The data contain some 150,000 clones, roughly four fifths of them seen just once; the ten biggest clones take up 1.5% to 2%. Sequencing was done on a sample of PBMCs. These receptors were taken from a female donor in good health and CMV-seronegative.

The V call is TRBV29-1, the J call TRBJ1-2; no clear D. The germline V gene has CDR1 SQVTM and CDR2 ANQGSEA. V lost 5 bases, J lost 2 bases, and 9 bases lay in between. CDR3 length equals 12 residues. CDR3 sequence reads: CSVLDTNYGYTF. In DNA form, the CDR3 reads TGCAGCGTTCTTGACACCAACTATGGCTACACCTTC.

Only one count was recorded for this clone. The chain combines TRBV18 with TRBJ2-3; 9 positions match TRBD2. In germline, CDR1 is KGHSH, CDR2 LQKENI. This CDR3 region has 17 residues. Losses at the gene ends were 0 bases for V and 2 bases for J; bases not matched to a gene: 6. CDR3 bases: TGTGCCAGCTCACCACCGAATAGCGGGGGAGCCACAGATACGCAGTATTTT. Residues: CASSPPNSGGATDTQYF.

The J gene is TRBJ1-1, the V gene TRBV27; TRBD1 matches 8 bases. Germline V CDR1 and CDR2: MNHEY, SMNVEV (reference sequence). Trimming cost V 4 bases and J 3 bases; bases outside gene matches: 10. The CDR3 covers 16 residues. The DNA for the CDR3 is TGTGCCAGCAGTTCCCAAAGACAGGGGAGGTACACTGAAGCTTTCTTT. Translated, it gives CASSSQRQGRYTEAFF.

The J gene is TRBJ1-1, the V gene TRBV28; a possible D gene is TRBD1 (5 bases). Trimming left V 7 bases short and J 4 bases short, with 13 bases between. Per the germline V gene, CDR1 is MDHEN and CDR2 is SYDVKM. This CDR3 spans 13 amino acids. The DNA of the CDR3 is TGTGCCAGCAAGGTGACGGGGGGCACTGAAGCTTTCTTT. It specifies CASKVTGGTEAFF.

The genes are TRBV5-1 and TRBJ2-1; a possible D gene is TRBD2 (6 bases). The germline CDR1 and CDR2 sequences are SGHRS and YFSETQ. V was pared by 0 bases and J by 0 bases, with 10 bases between. This CDR3 is 16 amino acids long. The chain's CDR3 is CASSLVLGGSYNEQFF. In DNA form, the CDR3 reads TGCGCCAGCAGCTTGGTATTGGGGGGCTCCTACAATGAGCAGTTCTTC.

The chain uses TRBV2 and TRBJ2-7; D remains ambiguous. The germline V and J ends were trimmed by 7 bases and 4 bases, with 8 bases remaining between them. The CDR3 spans 11 residues. Germline CDR1 reads SNHLY; CDR2 reads FYNNEI. For the CDR3, the DNA is TGTGCCAGCAAGAGCCCTTACGAGCAGTACTTC. Amino acid sequence: CASKSPYEQYF.